This T cell receptor beta chain was obtained from a study of shared clonotypes between healthy human individuals. Sequencing used immunoSEQ multiplex PCR; TCRdb keeps in-frame clones, though not all of them. The sample lists millions of clones, approximately 95% occurring once. Losses at the gene ends were 0 bases for V and 7 bases for J; bases not matched to a gene: 7. Germline CDR1 and CDR2: ENHRY and SYGVKD. This CDR3 is built from 16 residues. The clonotype comes from a man aged 18 to 29 in good health. The material sequenced was naive CD4+ T cells sorted from blood. The subset is: CD45RA+ positively selected. This chain connects TRBV10-3 to TRBJ2-3, with TRBD2 identical over 10 bases. CDR3 in amino acids: CAISESAGGTENTQYF. The CDR3 DNA reads TGTGCCATCAGTGAGTCAGCGGGGGGGACGGAGAATACGCAGTATTTT.